The following is a T cell receptor (beta chain) sequence with its context. This entry belongs to a study of blood T cell repertoires in COVID-19. Study overall: Acute-phase and convalescent COVID-19 samples originated in the United States, Italy and Spain.

The ends were cut back, 4 bases at V and 6 bases at J, with 18 bases in the middle. The CDR3 spans 16 residues. The germline gives CDR1 KGHSH, CDR2 LQKENI. As handled by the study authors: Reference gene primers were amplified, and this amplification served to estimate nucleated cell counts. Some clones are missing from TCRdb's copy, which holds only in-frame ones; the method was immunoSEQ multiplex PCR. The DNA gave D and trimming, while V, J and clone size come from that table. The sample lists 60,000 to 70,000 clones; over 80% were seen once. This TCR was sampled from a human donor in a cohort sampled during active COVID-19. The J gene is TRBJ2-2, the V gene TRBV18; no firm D call. The sequencing sample was made of peripheral blood. The CDR3 DNA reads as TGTGCCAGCTCACATACGTCACAGCCTCGACCCGGGGAGCTGTTTTTT. Its protein is CASSHTSQPRPGELFF.